This T cell receptor (beta chain) appears in the sequencing data of a study of early T cells in non-severe SARS-CoV-2 infection. In the study overall: Sequencing targeted bulk RNA from unsorted whole blood, leaving chains unpaired. Overall study findings and caveats: In VDJdb matching, anti-spike CD8 responses were favored while private and CD4 specificities went missing.

The ends were cut back, 4 bases at V and 11 bases at J, with 14 bases in the middle. This CDR3 has 12 residues. From germline, CDR1 is SNHLY and CDR2 FYNNEI. This clonotype was picked up many times. Its antigen is still unknown. Individual cDNA molecules were tagged with unique molecular identifiers, the study reported. TCRdb re-called the 5' RACE reads with MiXCR, one entry per CDR3 protein. The table lists fewer than 30,000 distinct CDR3 sequences, roughly a tenth of them singletons. This rearrangement joins TRBV2 to TRBJ1-1; D uncertain. Sequencing input: whole blood. This sequence was found in an adult who was a healthcare worker with PCR-confirmed SARS-CoV-2 infection or an uninfected control (not recorded which). The CDR3, as DNA: TGTGCCAGCAGTGTAATCGCCTTGGAGGCTTTCTTT. This translates into CASSVIALEAFF.